Here is one T cell receptor (beta chain) with its context. Profiling relied on immunoSEQ multiplex PCR, and the TCRdb table lists in-frame clones only, not all of them. Of more than 95,000 clones listed, around 89% were seen once; the top ten hold roughly 10%. The CDR3 consists of 16 residues. V was shortened by 2 bases and J by 8 bases, with 21 bases between the two germline ends. Germline values: CDR1 ENHRY, CDR2 SYGVKD. The data originate from a study of T cell responses to AZD1222 COVID-19 vaccine. V and J are TRBV10-3 and TRBJ1-2; tentative D call: TRBD1 (5 bases). The starting material was peripheral blood, obtained on day 0 of MenACWY control vaccination. The receptor's source is an adult in good health. For the CDR3, the DNA is TGTGCCATCAGTGAGAAGGGGACGAAGCTTCTACACGGCTACACCTTC. This gives the protein CAISEKGTKLLHGYTF.